This TCR beta chain was recovered during a study of blood T cells in healthy people across ages (dated by TCRdb to the mid-2010s). Regarding the study in general: In model experiments, roughly one uniquely barcoded TCR beta cDNA molecule per two T cells was captured by template switching. The study measured age-related changes in TCR beta repertoire diversity using deep sequencing normalized with unique cDNA molecular identifiers. Four age groups were formed from the donors: young (average roughly 16 years), middle-aged (approximately 41), aged (roughly 59) and long-lived (approximately 80). Donors of different ages were randomly distributed across sequencing lanes to avoid experimental bias. Using the same blood draw, the study looked at two additional independent replicas of 1 million unique cDNA reads for two donors, one aged 18 to 29 and the other aged 80 or older. The paper as a whole reports these results and caveats: Estimates of total diversity based on one million sequenced T cells were regarded as lower bounds and as underestimates. The CMV infection status of donors was not known, potentially confounding age-related changes in expanded clonotypes. Bulk unsorted PBMC profiling prevented conclusive comparison of naive and antigen-experienced compartments. Observed TCR beta diversity correlated strongly with the percentage of naive T cells measured by flow cytometry. Observed TCR beta diversity per million T cells fell roughly linearly with age, and a significant reduction was already apparent by age roughly 40. Compared with the aged group, the long-lived group had more naive CD4+ T cells, fewer expanded clones and increased TCR diversity, suggesting age selection.

Preparation of the library involved 5' RACE. Sequencing used an Illumina HiSeq 2500. A second PCR of roughly 7 to 12 cycles was performed with a sample-barcoded 5' primer and a J-beta primer mix. A unique molecular identifier was introduced onto each TCR beta cDNA molecule by a template-switch 5' adaptor carrying 12 random nucleotides. At least 3 million CDR3-containing paired-end reads were obtained from each sample. First-strand cDNA was synthesized from all RNA with the Mint cDNA synthesis kit, primed by a TRBC-specific oligonucleotide. Following uracil-DNA glycosylase treatment, a first 18-cycle PCR with universal primers M1SS and BC2_uni_R was performed on all cDNA. Per the authors' processing: For normalization, 1 million high-quality reads, each with a distinct molecular identifier, were randomly selected from each sample. Instead of being binned into consensus sequences, reads with shared molecular identifiers were discarded. MiTCR, run with a Q25 quality threshold and the strictest error-elimination algorithm, handled CDR3 identification, clonotype clustering and error correction. A nonparametric unseen species model with Euler transformation was used to estimate lower-bound total TCR beta diversity. Starting from the raw public reads, TCRdb applied fastp trimming at Q25, assembled clones with MiXCR and retained in-frame beta chains. Under each unique CDR3 protein, matching rows form one entry showing the most common genes and DNA. Here the V and J calls rest on TCRdb's processing, not on the authors' analysis. Recorded for this sample are roughly 930,000 distinct CDR3 sequences; around 46% of them occurred a single time. The ten largest clones take up 13% of the sample.

The donors were about 40 Caucasian individuals from Russia, aged roughly 6 to 100 years, who were systemically healthy. Each donor gave about 11 milliliters of peripheral blood, drawn into EDTA-treated Vacutainer tubes. Ficoll-Paque density-gradient centrifugation was used to isolate PBMCs, with at least 6 million obtained per sample. Total RNA, at least 5 micrograms per sample, was extracted from PBMCs with Trizol reagent. For every donor, an aliquot of PBMCs went through flow cytometry to measure the percentages of naive CD45RAhigh/CD27high T cells. V and J are trimmed by 3 bases and 7 bases, and the gene matches miss 5 bases of the junction. The CDR3 numbers 14 residues from cysteine through phenylalanine. Solely the CDR3 DNA is kept, with 42 bases framed from the first base. The germline V gene sets CDR1 to MNHEY and CDR2 to SVGAGI. This clonotype was counted only a few times. It has no known antigen specificity. No much larger clone is present one base from it, and per-base qualities are unavailable.

This chain is built from TRBV6-5 and TRBJ1-4; TRBD1 matches 7 bases in the middle. The sequence was collected from a man aged 30-40 years in good health. Sequencing was performed on blood. The bases are TGTGCCAGCAGTTATGGACAGGAAGGTGAAAAACTGTTTTTT. It translates to CASSYGQEGEKLFF.